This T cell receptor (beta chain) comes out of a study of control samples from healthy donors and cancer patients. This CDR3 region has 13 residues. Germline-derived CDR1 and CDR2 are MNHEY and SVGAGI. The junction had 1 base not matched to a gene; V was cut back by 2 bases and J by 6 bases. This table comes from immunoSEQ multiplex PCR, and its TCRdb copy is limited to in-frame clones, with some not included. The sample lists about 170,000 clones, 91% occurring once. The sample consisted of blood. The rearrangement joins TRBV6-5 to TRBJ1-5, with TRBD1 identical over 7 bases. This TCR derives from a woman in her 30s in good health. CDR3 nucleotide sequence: TGTGCCAGCAGTTACACAGGGGCTCAGCCCCAGCATTTT. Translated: CASSYTGAQPQHF.